A selection of T cell receptor beta chains follows, all from one sample in a study of control samples from healthy donors and cancer patients. Only in-frame clones appear in the TCRdb table, and some are missing; sequencing was by immunoSEQ multiplex PCR. The table records about 150,000 clones, under 95% of them present only once. Sequencing was done on a sample of blood. The receptors were gathered from a man aged 18 to 35 in good health. CDR3s include the opening cysteine and the closing phenylalanine or tryptophan. A D gene is named only where the DNA matches it firmly. Clone size, where shown, is once, few, many, or a class for clones that have expanded.

v_gene: TRBV4-3
j_gene: TRBJ1-2
abundance: once
d_gene: NA
CDR3nt: TGCGCCAGCAGCCCAGGACAGAACGCTAACTATGGCTACACCTTC
CDR3aa: CASSPGQNANYGYTF

v_gene: TRBV18
j_gene: TRBJ1-4
abundance: NA
d_gene: NA
CDR3nt: TGTGCCAGCTCACCCCTAGGACAGTCTGCAACTAATGAAAAACTGTTTTTT
CDR3aa: CASSPLGQSATNEKLFF

v_gene: TRBV25-1
j_gene: TRBJ2-2
abundance: few
d_gene: NA
CDR3nt: TGTGCCAGCAGTGAGTCTAGGCCCACCGGGGAGCTGTTTTTT
CDR3aa: CASSESRPTGELFF

v_gene: TRBV27
j_gene: TRBJ1-1
abundance: NA
d_gene: NA
CDR3nt: TGTGCCAGCAGTCCCCCCAAAGACAGTACCACTGAAGCTTTCTTT
CDR3aa: CASSPPKDSTTEAFF

v_gene: TRBV5-8
j_gene: TRBJ1-5
abundance: NA
d_gene: NA
CDR3nt: TGTGCCAGCAGCTTGCAGGGTAAGAGCAATCAGCCCCAGCATTTT
CDR3aa: CASSLQGKSNQPQHF

v_gene: TRBV5-4
j_gene: TRBJ2-7
abundance: NA
d_gene: NA
CDR3nt: TGTGCCAGCAGCTTGACCCGGGACAACTACGAGCAGTACTTC
CDR3aa: CASSLTRDNYEQYF

v_gene: TRBV11-2
j_gene: TRBJ1-5
abundance: NA
d_gene: NA
CDR3nt: TGTGCCAGCAGCTTATCAGCAGGGCGAAATCAGCCCCAGCATTTT
CDR3aa: CASSLSAGRNQPQHF

v_gene: TRBV2
j_gene: TRBJ1-2
abundance: NA
d_gene: NA
CDR3nt: TGTGCCAGCAGTGACCCAGGGGCCTATGGCTACACCTTC
CDR3aa: CASSDPGAYGYTF

v_gene: TRBV29-1
j_gene: TRBJ2-4
abundance: NA
d_gene: NA
CDR3nt: TGCAGCGTTGACTCGTCAGGGGGGGATAGCATTCAGTACTTC
CDR3aa: CSVDSSGGDSIQYF

v_gene: TRBV13
j_gene: TRBJ2-1
abundance: NA
d_gene: NA
CDR3nt: TGTGCCAGCAGCTTAGAGGGCAGGGAGAATGAGCAGTTCTTC
CDR3aa: CASSLEGRENEQFF

v_gene: TRBV11-2
j_gene: TRBJ2-7
abundance: once
d_gene: TRBD1
CDR3nt: TGTGCCAGCAGCTCCACAGGGGGCTTCCTGGAGCAGTACTTC
CDR3aa: CASSSTGGFLEQYF

v_gene: TRBV30
j_gene: TRBJ2-2
abundance: once
d_gene: NA
CDR3nt: TGTGCCTGGAATCCTAATTGGGGGGGCGCGAGCACCGGGGAGCTGTTTTTT
CDR3aa: CAWNPNWGGASTGELFF

v_gene: TRBV5-6
j_gene: TRBJ1-1
abundance: NA
d_gene: TRBD1
CDR3nt: TGTGCCAGCAGCTTCCTGGACAGGGCCACTGAAGCTTTCTTT
CDR3aa: CASSFLDRATEAFF

v_gene: TRBV11-2
j_gene: TRBJ2-7
abundance: once
d_gene: TRBD1
CDR3nt: TGTGCCAGCAGCTTAGACCACCCGGACAGGGGGCTCGCGAACGAGCAGTACTTC
CDR3aa: CASSLDHPDRGLANEQYF

v_gene: TRBV5-1
j_gene: TRBJ2-3
abundance: NA
d_gene: NA
CDR3nt: TGCGCCAGCAGCTTGGCCAGACAGACAGATACGCAGTATTTT
CDR3aa: CASSLARQTDTQYF

v_gene: TRBV11-3
j_gene: TRBJ2-2
abundance: NA
d_gene: TRBD2
CDR3nt: TGTGCCAGCAGCTTATGGCTAGCGGGAGGCGAGGCCGGGGAGCTGTTTTTT
CDR3aa: CASSLWLAGGEAGELFF

v_gene: TRBV27
j_gene: TRBJ1-5
abundance: NA
d_gene: NA
CDR3nt: TGTGCCAGCAGTATCAGGTCATATAGCAATCAGCCCCAGCATTTT
CDR3aa: CASSIRSYSNQPQHF

v_gene: TRBV27
j_gene: TRBJ2-1
abundance: NA
d_gene: NA
CDR3nt: TGTGCCAGCAGTTTAATAAGCAGGAGCTCCTACAATGAGCAGTTCTTC
CDR3aa: CASSLISRSSYNEQFF

v_gene: TRBV13
j_gene: TRBJ2-2
abundance: NA
d_gene: NA
CDR3nt: TGTGCCAGCAGCTCGCCCCAATCTCCGAACACCGGGGAGCTGTTTTTT
CDR3aa: CASSSPQSPNTGELFF

v_gene: TRBV18
j_gene: TRBJ2-1
abundance: NA
d_gene: TRBD1
CDR3nt: TGTGCCAGCTCACCACCAGCGACAGGGAACAATGAGCAGTTCTTC
CDR3aa: CASSPPATGNNEQFF

v_gene: TRBV7-9
j_gene: TRBJ1-5
abundance: NA
d_gene: TRBD1
CDR3nt: TGTGCCAGCAGCCCGCAGGGGGACAATCAGCCCCAGCATTTT
CDR3aa: CASSPQGDNQPQHF

v_gene: TRBV29-1
j_gene: TRBJ1-1
abundance: NA
d_gene: NA
CDR3nt: TGCAGCGGACGAATTGATTCGAACACTGAAGCTTTCTTT
CDR3aa: CSGRIDSNTEAFF

v_gene: TRBV19
j_gene: TRBJ1-4
abundance: NA
d_gene: TRBD1
CDR3nt: TGTGCCAGTAGTCCGAAGGGGGGAACAGGGGAACCAACTAATGAAAAACTGTTTTTT
CDR3aa: CASSPKGGTGEPTNEKLFF

v_gene: TRBV29-1
j_gene: TRBJ1-2
abundance: NA
d_gene: TRBD1
CDR3nt: TGCAGCGGCGGGGACAGGGGGAACTATGGCTACACCTTC
CDR3aa: CSGGDRGNYGYTF

v_gene: TRBV2
j_gene: TRBJ2-1
abundance: NA
d_gene: NA
CDR3nt: TGTGCCAGCAAAACGACAGCAGCTTACAATGAGCAGTTCTTC
CDR3aa: CASKTTAAYNEQFF

v_gene: TRBV30
j_gene: TRBJ2-7
abundance: NA
d_gene: TRBD2
CDR3nt: TGTGCCTGGAGTCAAGGCGGGGGCGAGCAGTACTTC
CDR3aa: CAWSQGGGEQYF

v_gene: TRBV28
j_gene: TRBJ2-7
abundance: NA
d_gene: NA
CDR3nt: TGTGCCAGCAGTTTAACAGGGGAGGTCCACGAGCAGTACTTC
CDR3aa: CASSLTGEVHEQYF

v_gene: TRBV30
j_gene: TRBJ1-2
abundance: NA
d_gene: NA
CDR3nt: TGTGCCTGGGCTTTGGGGGGTAGGGGCTACACCTTC
CDR3aa: CAWALGGRGYTF

v_gene: TRBV19
j_gene: TRBJ1-5
abundance: NA
d_gene: NA
CDR3nt: TGTGCCAGTAGTATTCTGGTCCGGGACACGGTCTACAATCAGCCCCAGCATTTT
CDR3aa: CASSILVRDTVYNQPQHF

v_gene: TRBV13
j_gene: TRBJ2-7
abundance: NA
d_gene: NA
CDR3nt: TGTGCCAGCAGCGCCTTAGGATTCAACGAGCAGTACTTC
CDR3aa: CASSALGFNEQYF

v_gene: TRBV9
j_gene: TRBJ1-1
abundance: NA
d_gene: NA
CDR3nt: TGTGCCAGCAGCAGAGCAGGGCCGGGACATAACACTGAAGCTTTCTTT
CDR3aa: CASSRAGPGHNTEAFF

v_gene: TRBV18
j_gene: TRBJ2-7
abundance: NA
d_gene: NA
CDR3nt: TGTGCCAGCTCACCTGGGACCCCCGCCGAGCAGTACTTC
CDR3aa: CASSPGTPAEQYF

v_gene: TRBV6-5
j_gene: TRBJ2-2
abundance: NA
d_gene: TRBD2
CDR3nt: TGTGCCAGCAGGGGGACTAGCGTAACCGGGGAGCTGTTTTTT
CDR3aa: CASRGTSVTGELFF

v_gene: TRBV7-9
j_gene: TRBJ2-3
abundance: NA
d_gene: NA
CDR3nt: TGTGCCAGCAGCCGTGGCACAGATACGCAGTATTTT
CDR3aa: CASSRGTDTQYF

v_gene: TRBV11-2
j_gene: TRBJ2-2
abundance: NA
d_gene: NA
CDR3nt: TGTGCCAGCAGCTTAGATCTAAAGTCCGGGGAGCTGTTTTTT
CDR3aa: CASSLDLKSGELFF

v_gene: TRBV5-6
j_gene: TRBJ1-1
abundance: NA
d_gene: NA
CDR3nt: TGTGCCAGCAGCCCGGACGGCCAAAACTTGAACACTGAAGCTTTCTTT
CDR3aa: CASSPDGQNLNTEAFF

v_gene: TRBV7-2
j_gene: TRBJ1-5
abundance: NA
d_gene: NA
CDR3nt: TGTGCCAGCAGCTTAGCCAGCTATAGCAATCAGCCCCAGCATTTT
CDR3aa: CASSLASYSNQPQHF

v_gene: TRBV5-4
j_gene: TRBJ2-1
abundance: NA
d_gene: NA
CDR3nt: TGTGCCAGCAGCGGTAGCGGTCCCTACAATGAGCAGTTCTTC
CDR3aa: CASSGSGPYNEQFF

v_gene: TRBV9
j_gene: TRBJ2-1
abundance: NA
d_gene: TRBD2
CDR3nt: TGTGCCAGCAGCGTAGCGGGAGGGTGGAATGAGCAGTTCTTC
CDR3aa: CASSVAGGWNEQFF

v_gene: TRBV6-6
j_gene: TRBJ2-7
abundance: NA
d_gene: TRBD2
CDR3nt: TGTGCCAGCAGTTTCATTAGGCGGGGGTACCACGAGCAGTACTTC
CDR3aa: CASSFIRRGYHEQYF

v_gene: TRBV27
j_gene: TRBJ2-3
abundance: NA
d_gene: TRBD2
CDR3nt: TGTGCCAGCAGTCCGAGGACTAGATCCAGAGGGACAGATACGCAGTATTTT
CDR3aa: CASSPRTRSRGTDTQYF

v_gene: TRBV5-1
j_gene: TRBJ2-1
abundance: NA
d_gene: NA
CDR3nt: TGCGCCAGCAGCACAACTAGCCCCGTCGGGCAGTTCTTC
CDR3aa: CASSTTSPVGQFF

v_gene: TRBV12-3/TRBV12-4
j_gene: TRBJ1-1
abundance: NA
d_gene: TRBD1
CDR3nt: TGTGCCAGCAGTTTAGTCAGACAGGGTGAAGCTTTCTTT
CDR3aa: CASSLVRQGEAFF

v_gene: TRBV21-1
j_gene: TRBJ2-3
abundance: NA
d_gene: NA
CDR3nt: TGTGCCAGCAGCAAACCAGGACAGGGGGCGAGCACAGATACGCAGTATTTT
CDR3aa: CASSKPGQGASTDTQYF

v_gene: TRBV4-1
j_gene: TRBJ2-3
abundance: NA
d_gene: NA
CDR3nt: TGCGCCAGCAGCCAAGTTCCCCCAATTCTTGGGGGGCAATTTGTAGGGACAGATACGCAGTATTTT
CDR3aa: CASSQVPPILGGQFVGTDTQYF

v_gene: TRBV5-1
j_gene: TRBJ2-7
abundance: NA
d_gene: TRBD1
CDR3nt: TGCGCCAGCAGCTTACAGGGGCGCGACTACGAGCAGTACTTC
CDR3aa: CASSLQGRDYEQYF